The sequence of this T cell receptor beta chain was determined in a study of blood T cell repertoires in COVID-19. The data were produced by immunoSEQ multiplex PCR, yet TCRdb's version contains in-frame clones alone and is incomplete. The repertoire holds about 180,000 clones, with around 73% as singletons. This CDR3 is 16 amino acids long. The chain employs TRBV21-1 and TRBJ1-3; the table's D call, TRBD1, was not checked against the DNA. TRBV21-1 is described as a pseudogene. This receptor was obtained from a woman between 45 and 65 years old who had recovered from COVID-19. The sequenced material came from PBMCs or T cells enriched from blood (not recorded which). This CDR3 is CASSITIQDVENTIYF. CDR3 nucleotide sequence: TGTGCCAGCAGCATCACAATACAGGACGTCGAAAACACCATATATTTT.